A single sample is the source of the 29 T cell receptor beta chains below, sequenced in a study of vaccination and CD4 T cells after COVID-19. Treatment meaning: roughly 10-day PBMC culture with coronavirus spike peptide pools or control peptides (ViraFEST assay). Cultured CD4+ T cell DNA underwent sequencing with the Oncomine TCR Beta short-read assay. TCRdb independently ran MiXCR on the PCR reads; one entry per CDR3 protein. The repertoire holds about 4,000 distinct CDR3 sequences, roughly a fifth seen once, with about 25% in the top ten. Their antigens remain unidentified. Sequencing was carried out using CD4+ T cells from blood, cultured in vitro. These receptors were obtained from a human donor who had recovered from COVID-19.

This clonotype is termed medium-sized. This chain connects TRBV21-1 to TRBJ1-1. TRBV21-1 represents a pseudogene. This CDR3 comprises 16 residues. CDR3 region: CASSKEREGSYTEAFF. CDR3 coding DNA: TGTGCCAGCAGCAAGGAACGAGAGGGATCATATACTGAAGCTTTCTTT.

By proportion, this clonotype is hyperexpanded. The chain is built from TRBV27 and TRBJ2-5; D might be TRBD1 or TRBD2, each matching 6 bases. The germline V gene has CDR1 MNHEY and CDR2 SMNVEV (reference sequence). Trimming took 0 bases from V and 5 from J, leaving 13 bases between them. The CDR3 runs to 15 residues. CDR3 bases: TGTGCCAGCAGTTTATCCACGGGGGCGTTGGAGACCCAGTACTTC. Its protein is CASSLSTGALETQYF.

This clonotype ranks as medium-sized. J is TRBJ2-3 and V is TRBV20-1; D unclear. V was shortened by 6 bases and J by 1 base, with 8 bases between the two germline ends. Looked up from germline, CDR1 is DFQATT and CDR2 is SNEGSKA (reference sequence). The CDR3 consists of 12 residues. CDR3: CSAPPGTDTQYF. CDR3 in DNA: TGCAGTGCCCCCCCGGGCACAGATACGCAGTATTTT.

In this sample, this clonotype turned up a few times. The chain links TRBV2 to TRBJ2-5, with 9 positions matching TRBD2. Germline CDR1 SNHLY, CDR2 FYNNEI. This CDR3 region has 17 residues. With 2 bases clipped from V and 7 bases from J, the junction kept 14 bases outside the gene matches. The CDR3 DNA is TGTGCCAGCAGTGAAACTTGGGCGGGGGGGAGCCGGTGGACCCAGTACTTC. This gives the protein CASSETWAGGSRWTQYF. Supplemented by reference TRBV2 and TRBJ2-5, the full variable domain reads EPEVTQTPSHQVTQMGQEVILRCVPISNHLYFYWYRQILGQKVEFLVSFYNNEISEKSEIFDDQFSVERPDGSNFTLKIRSTKLEDSAMYFCASSETWAGGSRWTQYFGPGTRLLVL.

By frequency in the sample, this clonotype is large. V gene TRBV20-1 combines with J gene TRBJ2-2; the D gene could be TRBD1 or TRBD2 (6 bases each). This CDR3 is built from 14 residues. The germline V gene has CDR1 DFQATT and CDR2 SNEGSKA (reference sequence). The V gene lost 2 bases and the J gene lost 5 bases, with 12 bases spanning the gap. DNA for the CDR3: TGCAGTGCTAGACTGGGGGGCCTAACCGGGGAGCTGTTTTTT. This translates into CSARLGGLTGELFF.

This clonotype was seen a few times. The chain uses TRBV6-5 and TRBJ2-2; the match to TRBD2 covers 15 bases. With 4 bases clipped from V and 0 bases from J, the junction kept 6 bases outside the gene matches. Germline V CDR1 and CDR2: MNHEY, SVGAGI. The CDR3 spans 19 residues. The CDR3 loop reads CASSSWTSGGATNTGELFF. DNA for the CDR3: TGTGCCAGCAGTTCCTGGACTAGCGGGGGGGCGACGAACACCGGGGAGCTGTTTTTT.

By sample fraction, this clonotype is large. The J gene is TRBJ1-5, the V gene TRBV2; no definite D call. Germline CDR1 and CDR2: SNHLY and FYNNEI. The germline V and J ends were trimmed by 8 bases and 4 bases, with 12 bases remaining between them. The CDR3 length is 13 residues. CDR3 coding DNA: TGTGCCAGCGCGACCGGGCCAAATCAGCCCCAGCATTTT. Translated: CASATGPNQPQHF.

On this clonotype itself: One junction end does not reproduce the germline sequence, and a read error may be involved. The V and J genes are TRBV30 and TRBJ1-6; TRBD1 agrees at 10 bases. The CDR3 consists of 15 residues. The germline CDR1 and CDR2 sequences are GTSNPN and SVGIG (reference sequence). CDR3 DNA: TGTGCCTGGGCGACAGGGGGCGAAGGGAGTTCACCCTTCCACTTT. Its protein is CAWATGGEGSSPFHF.

The chain carries TRBV3-1 and TRBJ2-5; D remains unclear. Germline-derived CDR1 and CDR2 are LGHDT and YNNKEL (reference sequence). The CDR3 has 14 residues. With 6 bases removed from V and 6 bases from J, the gap between germline ends came to 17 bases. As DNA, the CDR3 is TGTGCCAGCAGTCGAATGACGGACGTGAAGACCCAGTACTTC. It codes for CASSRMTDVKTQYF.

V and J are TRBV19 and TRBJ1-2; TRBD1 agrees at 8 bases. Trimming at V came to 10 bases and at J to 6 bases, leaving 10 bases not matched to a gene. The CDR3 contains 13 residues. Germline V lookup: CDR1 LNHDA, CDR2 SQIVND (reference sequence). This chain's CDR3 is CATMGQEVHGYTF. In nucleotides, the CDR3 is TGTGCCACGATGGGACAGGAGGTTCATGGCTACACCTTC.

The chain carries TRBV9 and TRBJ1-3, with a tentative D call TRBD1 (5 bases). V gave up 1 base and J gave up 3 bases, with 8 bases separating them. Germline CDR1 reads SGDLS; CDR2 reads YYNGEE. CDR3 length: 14 residues. The CDR3 nucleotides read TGTGCCAGCAGCGTAAGCCAGGGTGGAAACACCATATATTTT. It translates to CASSVSQGGNTIYF.

The chain uses TRBV19 and TRBJ2-3; D unresolved. V lost 2 bases to trimming and J lost 5 bases, with 5 bases between them. The CDR3 extends over 12 amino acids. Looked up from germline, CDR1 is LNHDA and CDR2 is SQIVND (reference sequence). The CDR3 sequence: CASSIKGDTQYF. In nucleotides, the CDR3 is TGTGCCAGTAGTATAAAAGGAGATACGCAGTATTTT.

By frequency in the sample, this clonotype is medium-sized. The chain is built from TRBV27 and TRBJ2-7; no clear D gene. Per the germline V gene, CDR1 is MNHEY and CDR2 is SMNVEV (reference sequence). The CDR3 extends over 16 amino acids. V lost 0 bases to trimming and J lost 4 bases, with 16 bases between them. The CDR3 sequence is CASSLSLGTLLYEQYF. The CDR3 DNA is TGTGCCAGCAGTTTATCGCTGGGAACCTTGCTGTACGAGCAGTACTTC.

V is TRBV4-2 and J is TRBJ2-1; maybe TRBD2 (6 bases). CDR3 size: 15 residues. Trimming left V 5 bases short and J 0 bases short, with 11 bases between. Germline V CDR1 and CDR2: LGHNA, YNFKEQ. Here the CDR3 reads CASSGGTSSYNEQFF. DNA of the CDR3: TGTGCCAGCAGCGGGGGGACGAGCTCCTACAATGAGCAGTTCTTC.

The CDR3, as DNA: TGCGCCAGCAGCTTGGACGGGTCCTACAATGAGCAGTTCTTC. Translating gives CASSLDGSYNEQFF. The chain links TRBV5-1 to TRBJ2-1; D remains unclear. This CDR3 has 14 residues. V lost 0 bases to trimming and J lost 1 base, with 5 bases between them. Looked up from germline, CDR1 is SGHRS and CDR2 is YFSETQ.

The chain couples TRBV15 to TRBJ2-3; D might be TRBD1 (6 bases). Germline V gives CDR1 LNHNV, CDR2 YYDKDF (reference sequence). The CDR3 is made up of 15 amino acids. Trimming shortened V by 1 base and J by 4 bases, and 12 bases separated the two germline ends. This chain's CDR3 is CATSRAHRVADTQYF. CDR3 nucleotide sequence: TGTGCCACCAGCAGAGCCCACAGGGTCGCAGATACGCAGTATTTT.

The chain combines TRBV16 with TRBJ2-7, with a tentative D call TRBD2 (5 bases). The V gene lost 2 bases and the J gene lost 0 bases, with 11 bases spanning the gap. This CDR3 has 15 residues. Germline V gene sequence: CDR1 KGHSY, CDR2 FQNENV. CDR3 loop: CASSQTRGSSYEQYF. CDR3 bases: TGTGCCAGCAGCCAAACTCGTGGGAGCTCCTACGAGCAGTACTTC. The full variable domain, in which reference TRBV16 and TRBJ2-7 provide the parts outside the CDR3, is GEEVAQTPKHLVRGEGQKAKLYCAPIKGHSYVFWYQQVLKNEFKFLISFQNENVFDETGMPKERFSAKCLPNSPCSLEIQATKLEDSAVYFCASSQTRGSSYEQYFGPGTRLTVT.

A few counts support this clonotype. The chain has TRBV20-1 and TRBJ1-6; no firm D call. Trimming pared 0 bases from V and 0 bases from J, leaving 6 bases between. Germline CDR1 DFQATT, CDR2 SNEGSKA (reference sequence). The CDR3 spans 15 residues. This CDR3 reads CSARDFSSYNSPLHF. The CDR3 region has the DNA TGCAGTGCTAGAGATTTCAGCTCCTATAATTCACCCCTCCACTTT.

In this sample, this clonotype turned up a few times. The chain links TRBV6-1 to TRBJ2-7; TRBD1 is a possible D gene (5 bases). V was cut by 5 bases and J by 2 bases, with 10 bases left in between. CDR1 MNHNS and CDR2 SASEGT come from the germline V gene. The CDR3 consists of 13 residues. CDR3: CASSKDSPYEQYF. Here the CDR3 DNA reads TGTGCCAGCAGTAAAGACAGCCCCTACGAGCAGTACTTC.

This sequence joins TRBV6-1 and TRBJ2-3; D is unresolved. The CDR3 consists of 15 residues. In germline, CDR1 is MNHNS, CDR2 SASEGT. The V gene lost 2 bases and the J gene lost 7 bases, with 16 bases spanning the gap. The CDR3 loop is CASSEMGQGLYTQYF. The DNA for the CDR3 is TGTGCCAGCAGTGAAATGGGTCAAGGCTTGTATACGCAGTATTTT.

This chain connects TRBV9 to TRBJ2-3; D uncertain. The V gene lost 4 bases and the J gene lost 2 bases, with 5 bases spanning the gap. The CDR3 has 12 residues. Germline assignment: CDR1 SGDLS and CDR2 YYNGEE. In DNA, the CDR3 is TGTGCCAGCAGCTCCCACACAGATACGCAGTATTTT. Translation: CASSSHTDTQYF.

This clonotype rates as medium-sized. V usage is TRBV6-1 and J usage is TRBJ2-7, with D possibly being TRBD1 (7 bases). CDR1 and CDR2 (germline): MNHNS, SASEGT. The CDR3 totals 13 residues. Between the trimmed V and J ends, which lost 6 bases and 4 bases, there was a span of 13 bases. CDR3 sequence reads: CASREGARYEQYF. The DNA for the CDR3 is TGTGCCAGCAGGGAGGGGGCGCGTTACGAGCAGTACTTC.

The J gene is TRBJ2-5, the V gene TRBV5-4, with TRBD2 matching over 8 bases. The CDR3 has 15 amino acids. Germline V gene lookup returns CDR1 SGHNT and CDR2 YYREEE (reference sequence). Trimming took 0 bases from V and 3 from J; bases not matched to a gene: 4. The CDR3 sequence: CASSLEGLGEETQYF. CDR3 DNA: TGTGCCAGCAGCTTGGAGGGACTAGGGGAAGAGACCCAGTACTTC.

The chain is built from TRBV14 and TRBJ2-7; D is unclear. V dropped 4 bases and J dropped 3 bases, with 10 bases sitting between them. Germline CDR1 is SGHDN and CDR2 is FVKESK. The CDR3 has 13 residues. CDR3 coding DNA: TGTGCCAGCAGCCGCGCCGCACGCTACGAGCAGTACTTC. Translation gives CASSRAARYEQYF.

The chain recombines TRBV19 with TRBJ1-5, with unresolved D. Germline CDR1 reads LNHDA; CDR2 reads SQIVND (reference sequence). The CDR3 runs to 14 residues. V was clipped by 6 bases and J by 4 bases, with 13 bases between them. The CDR3 spells CASRGPRGNQPQHF. The CDR3 DNA reads TGTGCCAGTAGGGGTCCAAGAGGGAATCAGCCCCAGCATTTT.

This clonotype appeared a few times. The chain joins TRBV6-1 to TRBJ1-4; TRBD1 matches 11 bases. V gave up 2 bases and J gave up 7 bases; unmatched junction bases: 6. The CDR3 totals 16 residues. In germline, CDR1 is MNHNS, CDR2 SASEGT. CDR3 nucleotides: TGTGCCAGCAGTGAACGACCGGGACAGGGGGGTGAAAAACTGTTTTTT. Translated, it gives CASSERPGQGGEKLFF.

This chain connects TRBV20-1 to TRBJ1-5; 9 nucleotides agree with TRBD1. The V gene end was trimmed by 1 base and the J gene end by 5 bases; junction bases not matched to a gene: 9. The CDR3 runs 16 residues. Germline-derived CDR1 and CDR2 are DFQATT and SNEGSKA (reference sequence). As DNA, the CDR3 is TGCAGTGCTAGAGGCGAGACAGGGGGAGGTCATCAGCCCCAGCATTTT. This codes for CSARGETGGGHQPQHF.

A note on this clonotype: At one end, the junction sequence differs from germline, possibly due to a read error. This sequence joins TRBV5-3 and TRBJ1-1; the match to TRBD1 covers 8 bases. TRBV5-3 is treated as an ORF (open reading frame) with a function not yet certain. This CDR3 spans 13 amino acids. The CDR3: CASSLAGQGGAFF. CDR3 nucleotide sequence: TGTGCCAGCAGCTTGGCCGGACAGGGTGGGGCTTTCTTT.

The chain combines TRBV4-1 with TRBJ1-1; 9 bases match TRBD1. Germline lookup yields CDR1 MGHRA and CDR2 YSYEKL. Losses at the gene ends were 1 base for V and 1 base for J; bases not matched to a gene: 1. This CDR3 comprises 15 residues. The CDR3 here is CASSQGDRANTEAFF. CDR3 bases: TGCGCCAGCAGCCAAGGGGACAGGGCGAACACTGAAGCTTTCTTT.